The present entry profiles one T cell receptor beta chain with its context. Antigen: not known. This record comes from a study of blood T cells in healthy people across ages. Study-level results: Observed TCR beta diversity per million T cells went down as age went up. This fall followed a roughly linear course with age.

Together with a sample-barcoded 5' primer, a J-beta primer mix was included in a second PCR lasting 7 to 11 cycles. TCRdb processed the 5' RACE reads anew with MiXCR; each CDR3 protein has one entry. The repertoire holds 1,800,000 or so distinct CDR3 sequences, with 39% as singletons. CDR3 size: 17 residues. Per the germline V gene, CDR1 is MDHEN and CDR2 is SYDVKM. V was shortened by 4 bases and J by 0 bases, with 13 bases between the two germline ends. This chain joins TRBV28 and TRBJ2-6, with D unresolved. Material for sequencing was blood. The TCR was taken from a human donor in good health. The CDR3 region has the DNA TGTGCCAGCAGTTCCGCGACGGATATCTCTGGGGCCAACGTCCTGACTTTC. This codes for CASSSATDISGANVLTF.